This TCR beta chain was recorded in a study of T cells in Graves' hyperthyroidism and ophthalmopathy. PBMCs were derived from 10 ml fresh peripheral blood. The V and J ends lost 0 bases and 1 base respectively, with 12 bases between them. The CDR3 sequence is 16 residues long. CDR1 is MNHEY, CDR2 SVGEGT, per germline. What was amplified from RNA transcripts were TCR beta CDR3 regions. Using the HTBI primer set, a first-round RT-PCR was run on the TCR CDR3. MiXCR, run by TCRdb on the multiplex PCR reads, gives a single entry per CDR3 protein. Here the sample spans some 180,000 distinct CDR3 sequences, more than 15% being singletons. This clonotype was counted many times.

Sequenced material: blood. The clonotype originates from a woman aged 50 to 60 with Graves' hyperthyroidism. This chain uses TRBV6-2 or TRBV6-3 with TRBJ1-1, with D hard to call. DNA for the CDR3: TGTGCCAGCAGTTACTCGTTTGCAGCCCCGAACACTGAAGCTTTCTTT. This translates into CASSYSFAAPNTEAFF.